A single T cell receptor (beta chain) is shown here with its context. The antigen is not known. CDR3 size: 17 residues. Trimming removed 0 bases at V and 1 base at J, with 15 bases between. CDR1 LGHNA and CDR2 YNFKEQ come from the germline V gene. Here immunoSEQ multiplex PCR was the method, and the copy in TCRdb shows in-frame clones only, minus some. The sample holds more than 2,000,000 clones, 90% to 95% seen once. The data were taken from a study of shared clonotypes between healthy human individuals. Study-level findings and limits: Shared across a few donors were roughly 5.3% of the naive CD4 clonotypes. Unshared clonotypes carried lower generation probabilities than those common to all four donors. How much donors shared clonotypes was expected to be affected by sequencing depth.

Naive CD4+ cells were CD45RA-selected; the remaining cells were memory. The chain recombines TRBV4-2 with TRBJ1-2, with D tentatively TRBD1 (5 bases). This TCR was sampled from a man between 18 and 35 years old in good health. What was sequenced was naive CD4+ T cells sorted from blood. This sample's subset: CD45RA+ positively selected. The CDR3 loop reads CASSQETAAPFNYGYTF. CDR3 DNA sequence: TGTGCCAGCAGCCAAGAGACAGCGGCACCCTTTAACTATGGCTACACCTTC.